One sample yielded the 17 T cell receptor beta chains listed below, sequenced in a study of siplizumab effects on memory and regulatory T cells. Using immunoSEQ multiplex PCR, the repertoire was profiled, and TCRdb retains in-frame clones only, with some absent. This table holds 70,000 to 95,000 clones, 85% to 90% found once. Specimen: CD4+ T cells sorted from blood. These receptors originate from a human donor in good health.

CDR3 residues: CASSPTGPPEEQYF. CDR3 sequence (DNA): TGTGCCAGCAGCCCGACAGGGCCTCCCGAAGAGCAGTACTTC. This chain links TRBV4-2 with TRBJ2-7, with TRBD1 matching 7 bases. Germline V gene data show CDR1 as LGHNA and CDR2 as YNFKEQ. With 4 bases clipped from V and 7 bases from J, the junction kept 10 bases outside the gene matches. This CDR3 is built from 14 residues.

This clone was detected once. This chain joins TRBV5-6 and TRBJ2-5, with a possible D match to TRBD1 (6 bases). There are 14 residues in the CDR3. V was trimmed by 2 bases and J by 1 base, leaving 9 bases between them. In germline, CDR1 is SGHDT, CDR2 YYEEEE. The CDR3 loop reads CASSFVRGQETQYF. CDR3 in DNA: TGTGCCAGCAGCTTCGTCAGGGGCCAAGAGACCCAGTACTTC. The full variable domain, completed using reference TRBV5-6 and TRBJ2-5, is DAGVTQSPTHLIKTRGQQVTLRCSPKSGHDTVSWYQQALGQGPQFIFQYYEEEERQRGNFPDRFSGHQFPNYSSELNVNALLLGDSALYLCASSFVRGQETQYFGPGTRLLVL.

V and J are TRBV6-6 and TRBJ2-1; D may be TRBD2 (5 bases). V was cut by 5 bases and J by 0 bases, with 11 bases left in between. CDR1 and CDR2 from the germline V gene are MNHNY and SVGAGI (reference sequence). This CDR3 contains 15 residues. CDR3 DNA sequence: TGTGCCAGCAGTCGCTCGGGGAGCTCCTACAATGAGCAGTTCTTC. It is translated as CASSRSGSSYNEQFF.

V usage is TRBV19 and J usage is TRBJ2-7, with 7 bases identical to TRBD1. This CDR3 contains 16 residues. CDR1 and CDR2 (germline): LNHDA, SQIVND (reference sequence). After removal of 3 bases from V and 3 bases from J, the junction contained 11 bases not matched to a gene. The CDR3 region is CASSITPPGQSYEQYF. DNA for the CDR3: TGTGCCAGTAGTATTACACCACCGGGACAGAGCTACGAGCAGTACTTC.

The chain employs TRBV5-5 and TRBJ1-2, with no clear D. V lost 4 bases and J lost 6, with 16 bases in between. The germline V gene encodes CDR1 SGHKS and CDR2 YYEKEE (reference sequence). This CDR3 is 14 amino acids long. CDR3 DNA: TGTGCCAGCAGCCCCCGTACCGGGTTCAATGGCTACACCTTC. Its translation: CASSPRTGFNGYTF.

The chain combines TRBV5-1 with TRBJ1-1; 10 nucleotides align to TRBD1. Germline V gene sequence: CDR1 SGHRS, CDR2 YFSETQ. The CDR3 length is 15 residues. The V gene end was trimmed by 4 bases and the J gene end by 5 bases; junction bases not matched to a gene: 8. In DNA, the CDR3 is TGCGCCAGCAGCCCTATCCGGACAGGGGGGACTGAAGCTTTCTTT. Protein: CASSPIRTGGTEAFF. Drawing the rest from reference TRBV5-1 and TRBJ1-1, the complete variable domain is KAGVTQTPRYLIKTRGQQVTLSCSPISGHRSVSWYQQTPGQGLQFLFEYFSETQRNKGNFPGRFSGRQFSNSRSEMNVSTLELGDSALYLCASSPIRTGGTEAFFGQGTRLTVV.

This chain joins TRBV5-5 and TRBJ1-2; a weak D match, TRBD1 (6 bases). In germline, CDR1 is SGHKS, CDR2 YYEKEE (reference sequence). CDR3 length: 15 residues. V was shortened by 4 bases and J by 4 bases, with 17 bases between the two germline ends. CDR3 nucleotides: TGTGCCAGCAGCGTAGGGGGGAGTCAAGTCTATGGCTACACCTTC. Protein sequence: CASSVGGSQVYGYTF.

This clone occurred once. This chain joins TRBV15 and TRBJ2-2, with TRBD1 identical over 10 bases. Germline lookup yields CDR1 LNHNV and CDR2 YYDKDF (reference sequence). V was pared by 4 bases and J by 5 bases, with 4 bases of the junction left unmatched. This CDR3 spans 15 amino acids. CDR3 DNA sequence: TGTGCCACCAGCACTCGACAGGGGGCGACCGGGGAGCTGTTTTTT. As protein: CATSTRQGATGELFF.

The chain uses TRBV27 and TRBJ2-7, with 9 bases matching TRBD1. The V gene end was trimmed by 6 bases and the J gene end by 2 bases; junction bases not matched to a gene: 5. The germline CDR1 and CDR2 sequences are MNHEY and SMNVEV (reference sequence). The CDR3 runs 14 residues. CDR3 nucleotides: TGTGCCAGCAGCTCGGACAGGGGCGCCTACGAGCAGTACTTC. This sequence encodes CASSSDRGAYEQYF.

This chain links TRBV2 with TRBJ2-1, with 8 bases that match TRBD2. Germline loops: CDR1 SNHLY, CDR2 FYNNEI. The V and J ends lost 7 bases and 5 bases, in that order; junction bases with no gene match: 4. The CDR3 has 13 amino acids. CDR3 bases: TGTGCCAGCATGACTAGCGTCAACAATGAGCAGTTCTTC. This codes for CASMTSVNNEQFF. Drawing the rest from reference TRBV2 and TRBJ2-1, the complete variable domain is EPEVTQTPSHQVTQMGQEVILRCVPISNHLYFYWYRQILGQKVEFLVSFYNNEISEKSEIFDDQFSVERPDGSNFTLKIRSTKLEDSAMYFCASMTSVNNEQFFGPGTRLTVL.

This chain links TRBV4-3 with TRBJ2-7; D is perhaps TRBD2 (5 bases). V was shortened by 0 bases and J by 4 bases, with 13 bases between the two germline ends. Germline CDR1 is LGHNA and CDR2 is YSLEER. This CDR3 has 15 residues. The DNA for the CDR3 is TGCGCCAGCAGCCAAGATCGTGCTAGGAGGTACGAGCAGTACTTC. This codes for CASSQDRARRYEQYF.

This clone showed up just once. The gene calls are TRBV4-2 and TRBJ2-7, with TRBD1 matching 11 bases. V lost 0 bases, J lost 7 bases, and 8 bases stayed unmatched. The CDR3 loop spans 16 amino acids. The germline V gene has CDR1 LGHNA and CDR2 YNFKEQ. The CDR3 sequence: CASSQEPGTGGSEQYF. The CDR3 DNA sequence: TGTGCCAGCAGCCAAGAACCCGGGACAGGGGGTTCGGAGCAGTACTTC.

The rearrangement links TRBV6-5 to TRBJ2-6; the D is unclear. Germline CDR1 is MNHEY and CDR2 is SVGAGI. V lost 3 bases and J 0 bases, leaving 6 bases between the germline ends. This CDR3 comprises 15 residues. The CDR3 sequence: CASSYTSSGANVLTF. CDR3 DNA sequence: TGTGCCAGCAGTTATACGAGCTCTGGGGCCAACGTCCTGACTTTC.

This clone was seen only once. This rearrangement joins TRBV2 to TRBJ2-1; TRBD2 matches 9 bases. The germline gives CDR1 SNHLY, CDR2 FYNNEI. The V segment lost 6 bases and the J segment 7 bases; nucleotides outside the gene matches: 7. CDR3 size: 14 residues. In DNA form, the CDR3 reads TGTGCCAGCAGCAAGACGGGACTAGCTAATGAGCAGTTCTTC. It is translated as CASSKTGLANEQFF.

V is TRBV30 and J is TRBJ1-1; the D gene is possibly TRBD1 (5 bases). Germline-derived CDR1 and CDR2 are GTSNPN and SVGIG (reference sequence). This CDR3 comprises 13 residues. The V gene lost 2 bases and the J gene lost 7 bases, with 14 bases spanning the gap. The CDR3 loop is CAWSQGRGGEAFF. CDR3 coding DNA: TGTGCCTGGAGTCAAGGGAGGGGAGGTGAAGCTTTCTTT.

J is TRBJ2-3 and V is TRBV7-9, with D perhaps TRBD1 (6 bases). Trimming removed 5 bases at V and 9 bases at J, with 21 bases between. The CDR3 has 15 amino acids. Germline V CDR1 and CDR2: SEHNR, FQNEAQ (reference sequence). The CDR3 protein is CASSHTGKDPPTQYF. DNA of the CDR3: TGTGCCAGCAGCCACACAGGGAAGGACCCACCAACGCAGTATTTT. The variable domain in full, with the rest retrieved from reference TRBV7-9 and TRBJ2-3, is DTGVSQNPRHKITKRGQNVTFRCDPISEHNRLYWYRQTLGQGPEFLTYFQNEAQLEKSRLLSDRFSAERPKGSFSTLEIQRTEQGDSAMYLCASSHTGKDPPTQYFGPGTRLTVL.

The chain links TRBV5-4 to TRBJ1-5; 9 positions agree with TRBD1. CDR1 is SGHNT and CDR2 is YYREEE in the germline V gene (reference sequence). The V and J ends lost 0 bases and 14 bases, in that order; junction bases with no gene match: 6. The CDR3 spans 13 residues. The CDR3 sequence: CASSLAGQGSEHF. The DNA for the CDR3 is TGTGCCAGCAGCTTGGCAGGACAGGGGTCTGAGCATTTT.